This T cell receptor (beta chain) was found in a study of cytomegalovirus exposure and HLA in healthy donors. Overall study findings and caveats: Through in vitro validation, three CMV-associated chains were shown to be specific for CMV antigens. While the bulk of TCR sequences proved rare, some public TCRs turned up in many donors.

A note on this clone: What it recognizes is unknown.

PCR involved 60 Vbeta and 13 Jbeta primers. The method was immunoSEQ multiplex PCR; TCRdb's version includes in-frame clones alone and lacks a portion of them. The table includes over 80,000 clones, approximately 80% detected once. The CDR3 extends over 13 amino acids. Germline values: CDR1 LNHDA, CDR2 SQIVND (reference sequence). Trimming cost V 3 bases and J 5 bases, with 8 bases left between them. The sample comprised PBMCs. The TCR originated in a man between 50 and 59 years old in good health and CMV-seronegative. V and J are TRBV19 and TRBJ1-5; D unclear. The CDR3 loop is CASSIRRDQPQHF. The DNA of the CDR3 is TGTGCCAGTAGTATTAGGCGGGATCAGCCCCAGCATTTT.